This T cell receptor beta chain was observed in a study of T-cell memory formation after mild COVID-19. The trim removed 2 bases at V and 10 bases at J, leaving 6 bases unmatched. CDR1 and CDR2 from the germline V gene are SQVTM and ANQGSEA. The CDR3 extends over 14 amino acids. Each CDR3 protein is one row after TCRdb ran MiXCR on the 5' RACE reads. Here the sample spans about 290,000 distinct CDR3 sequences, approximately 16% being singletons. The TCR sequence derives from a man younger than 30 who had mild COVID-19 (a few samples of this study predate the infection). Cell type and time point are not known. The J gene is TRBJ2-1, the V gene TRBV29-1; 12 positions match TRBD2. Sequenced material: PBMCs or a T cell subset sorted from them (not recorded which). CDR3 bases: TGCAGCGTTGAAATGCTAGCGGGGGGGCTCGAGCAGTTCTTC. It translates to CSVEMLAGGLEQFF.